A single sample gave rise to the 17 T cell receptor beta chains below, sequenced in a study of cytomegalovirus exposure and HLA in healthy donors. Primers included in the PCR were 60 Vbeta and 13 Jbeta primers. Some clones are missing from TCRdb's copy, which holds only in-frame ones; the method was immunoSEQ multiplex PCR. Its table lists some 200,000 clones. Material for sequencing was PBMCs. The origin of the receptors is a boy aged 5-17 years in good health and CMV-seronegative.

The V and J genes are TRBV7-2 and TRBJ2-7, with 7 bases matching TRBD2. CDR3 length equals 15 residues. Germline V CDR1 and CDR2: SGHTA, FQGNSA. V shed 1 base and J 1 base; nucleotides not matched to a gene: 4. The CDR3: CASSLGSSGSYEQYF. For the CDR3, the DNA is TGTGCCAGCAGCTTAGGATCTAGCGGATCCTACGAGCAGTACTTC.

The chain uses TRBV4-3 and TRBJ2-3, with 8 bases aligning to TRBD2. This CDR3 comprises 13 residues. Losses at the gene ends were 8 bases for V and 1 base for J; bases not matched to a gene: 2. Germline V lookup: CDR1 LGHNA, CDR2 YSLEER. In DNA form, the CDR3 reads TGCGCCAGCCGGGGGGGCCGCACAGATACGCAGTATTTT. Translating gives CASRGGRTDTQYF.

The rearrangement joins TRBV18 to TRBJ2-2, with 12 nucleotides matching TRBD1. This CDR3 has 19 residues. V was pared by 5 bases and J by 3 bases, with 13 bases of the junction left unmatched. Germline CDR1 reads KGHSH; CDR2 reads LQKENI. The CDR3 sequence: CASSEPGQGARGDTGELFF. The CDR3 DNA reads TGTGCCAGCTCAGAACCGGGACAGGGGGCGCGGGGGGACACCGGGGAGCTGTTTTTT.

The V gene is TRBV18, the J gene TRBJ2-3, with TRBD2 matching over 8 bases. Germline-derived CDR1 and CDR2 are KGHSH and LQKENI. There are 16 residues in the CDR3. V shed 0 bases and J 2 bases; nucleotides not matched to a gene: 4. The CDR3 nucleotides read TGTGCCAGCTCACCACCTATAGCGGGGACCACAGATACGCAGTATTTT. The encoded protein is CASSPPIAGTTDTQYF. The full variable domain, its missing parts supplied by reference TRBV18 and TRBJ2-3, is NAGVMQNPRHLVRRRGQEARLRCSPMKGHSHVYWYRQLPEEGLKFMVYLQKENIIDESGMPKERFSAEFPKEGPSILRIQQVVRGDSAAYFCASSPPIAGTTDTQYFGPGTRLTVL.

J is TRBJ1-1 and V is TRBV19, with 8 bases that match TRBD1. Germline V gene sequence: CDR1 LNHDA, CDR2 SQIVND (reference sequence). The V and J ends lost 5 bases and 4 bases, in that order; junction bases with no gene match: 6. The CDR3 spans 14 residues. This CDR3 reads CASSAGQGTTEAFF. CDR3 DNA sequence: TGTGCCAGTAGTGCAGGACAGGGAACCACTGAAGCTTTCTTT.

The chain's CDR3 is CASSRGQGGEKLFF. Here the CDR3 DNA reads TGTGCCAGCAGCCGTGGACAGGGAGGTGAAAAACTGTTTTTT. The rearrangement joins TRBV7-9 to TRBJ1-4; 8 positions agree with TRBD1. CDR3 length: 14 amino acids. V lost 5 bases, J lost 7 bases, and 6 bases stayed unmatched. Germline loops: CDR1 SEHNR, CDR2 FQNEAQ (reference sequence). Full variable domain (rest looked up from reference TRBV7-9 and TRBJ1-4): DTGVSQNPRHKITKRGQNVTFRCDPISEHNRLYWYRQTLGQGPEFLTYFQNEAQLEKSRLLSDRFSAERPKGSFSTLEIQRTEQGDSAMYLCASSRGQGGEKLFFGSGTQLSVL.

Notes on this clone: In the same sample, other DNA sequences code for this CDR3. This chain joins TRBV9 and TRBJ2-5; possibly TRBD1 for D (5 bases). The germline CDR1 and CDR2 sequences are SGDLS and YYNGEE. The CDR3 has 13 residues. Trimming left V 0 bases short and J 4 bases short, with 7 bases between. The CDR3 region has the DNA TGTGCCAGCAGCGTAGGGCAGGGAGAGACCCAGTACTTC. It codes for CASSVGQGETQYF.

The CDR3 here is CASSPFRAGGAGSGYTF. The CDR3 DNA reads TGTGCCAGCAGCCCTTTTCGGGCAGGGGGCGCGGGGAGTGGCTACACCTTC. The chain recombines TRBV28 with TRBJ1-2, with 8 bases that match TRBD1. There are 17 residues in the CDR3. Germline CDR1 reads MDHEN; CDR2 reads SYDVKM. The ends lost 6 bases at V and 7 bases at J; junction bases unmatched: 19.

The CDR3 protein is CASSLARQWRNEQFF. The CDR3 DNA reads as TGCGCCAGCAGCTTGGCCCGACAGTGGCGGAATGAGCAGTTCTTC. The chain carries TRBV5-1 and TRBJ2-1, with D possibly being TRBD1 (5 bases). This CDR3 spans 15 amino acids. With 0 bases removed from V and 7 bases from J, the gap between germline ends came to 14 bases. Per the germline V gene, CDR1 is SGHRS and CDR2 is YFSETQ.

As regards this clone: An end of the junction differs from the germline gene, which may be a read error. Other DNA sequences in this specimen translate into the identical CDR3. The V call is TRBV19, the J call TRBJ1-5, with a weak D call TRBD1 (6 bases). The germline V gene has CDR1 LNHDA and CDR2 SQIVND (reference sequence). This CDR3 spans 17 amino acids. The CDR3 DNA is TGTGCCAGTAGCATAGGTCTACCCCGGGACAAATCTCAGCCCCAGCATTTT. As protein: CASSIGLPRDKSQPQHF.

The chain combines TRBV7-3 with TRBJ2-2; tentatively, D is TRBD1 (5 bases). V gave up 5 bases and J gave up 0 bases, with 13 bases separating them. The CDR3 consists of 16 residues. Per germline, CDR1 SGHTA and CDR2 FQGTGA. In nucleotides, the CDR3 is TGTGCCAGCAGCATACCGACAGCGCCGAACACCGGGGAGCTGTTTTTT. It codes for CASSIPTAPNTGELFF. The whole variable domain, remainder taken from reference TRBV7-3 and TRBJ2-2, is GAGVSQTPSNKVTEKGKYVELRCDPISGHTALYWYRQSLGQGPEFLIYFQGTGAADDSGLPNDRFFAVRPEGSVSTLKIQRTERGDSAVYLCASSIPTAPNTGELFFGEGSRLTVL.

The chain joins TRBV29-1 to TRBJ1-2, with 12 positions matching TRBD1. Germline assignment: CDR1 SQVTM and CDR2 ANQGSEA. This CDR3 is 14 amino acids long. Trimming cost V 3 bases and J 4 bases; bases outside gene matches: 3. Written as DNA, the CDR3 is TGCAGCGTTGAGGGACAGGGGGCAGGCTATGGCTACACCTTC. Translation: CSVEGQGAGYGYTF.

DNA for the CDR3: TGTGCCAGCAGCCAGAAACAGGGTAGGGTCTACGAGCAGTACTTC. This gives the protein CASSQKQGRVYEQYF. V and J are TRBV14 and TRBJ2-7, with a possible D match to TRBD1 (6 bases). This CDR3 spans 15 amino acids. The V gene lost 3 bases and the J gene lost 3 bases, with 15 bases spanning the gap. In germline, CDR1 is SGHDN, CDR2 FVKESK.

The J gene is TRBJ2-3, the V gene TRBV7-6; D gene ambiguous. Trimming pared 2 bases from V and 5 bases from J, leaving 5 bases between. The CDR3 is made up of 12 amino acids. Germline V lookup: CDR1 SGHVS, CDR2 FNYEAQ. The CDR3 nucleotides are TGTGCCAGCAGCTTATACGGAGATACGCAGTATTTT. It is translated as CASSLYGDTQYF. The whole variable domain, remainder taken from reference TRBV7-6 and TRBJ2-3, is GAGVSQSPRYKVTKRGQDVALRCDPISGHVSLYWYRQALGQGPEFLTYFNYEAQQDKSGLPNDRFSAERPEGSISTLTIQRTEQRDSAMYRCASSLYGDTQYFGPGTRLTVL.

CDR3 nucleotides: TGTGCCAGCAGCCCTAGCGGTGGGAACACCGGGGAGCTGTTTTTT. Translation: CASSPSGGNTGELFF. The rearrangement links TRBV2 to TRBJ2-2, with 7 positions matching TRBD2. The V segment lost 6 bases and the J segment 1 base; nucleotides outside the gene matches: 5. The CDR3 totals 15 residues. CDR1 and CDR2 (germline): SNHLY, FYNNEI.

The V call is TRBV19, the J call TRBJ2-2; TRBD2 aligns across 7 bases. CDR1 LNHDA and CDR2 SQIVND come from the germline V gene (reference sequence). The CDR3 consists of 17 residues. Trimming cost V 3 bases and J 1 base; bases outside gene matches: 8. CDR3 DNA: TGTGCCAGTAGTATTCTGGCTAGCGGAGTGAACACCGGGGAGCTGTTTTTT. Its translation is CASSILASGVNTGELFF.

The gene calls are TRBV14 and TRBJ1-1; possibly TRBD1 for D (6 bases). The V end lost 5 bases, the J end lost 1 base, and 14 bases lay between the germline ends. The CDR3 consists of 15 residues. Per the germline V gene, CDR1 is SGHDN and CDR2 is FVKESK. The CDR3 nucleotides read TGTGCCAGCAGCATCGTGGGACAAAAGAACACTGAAGCTTTCTTT. Translated: CASSIVGQKNTEAFF.